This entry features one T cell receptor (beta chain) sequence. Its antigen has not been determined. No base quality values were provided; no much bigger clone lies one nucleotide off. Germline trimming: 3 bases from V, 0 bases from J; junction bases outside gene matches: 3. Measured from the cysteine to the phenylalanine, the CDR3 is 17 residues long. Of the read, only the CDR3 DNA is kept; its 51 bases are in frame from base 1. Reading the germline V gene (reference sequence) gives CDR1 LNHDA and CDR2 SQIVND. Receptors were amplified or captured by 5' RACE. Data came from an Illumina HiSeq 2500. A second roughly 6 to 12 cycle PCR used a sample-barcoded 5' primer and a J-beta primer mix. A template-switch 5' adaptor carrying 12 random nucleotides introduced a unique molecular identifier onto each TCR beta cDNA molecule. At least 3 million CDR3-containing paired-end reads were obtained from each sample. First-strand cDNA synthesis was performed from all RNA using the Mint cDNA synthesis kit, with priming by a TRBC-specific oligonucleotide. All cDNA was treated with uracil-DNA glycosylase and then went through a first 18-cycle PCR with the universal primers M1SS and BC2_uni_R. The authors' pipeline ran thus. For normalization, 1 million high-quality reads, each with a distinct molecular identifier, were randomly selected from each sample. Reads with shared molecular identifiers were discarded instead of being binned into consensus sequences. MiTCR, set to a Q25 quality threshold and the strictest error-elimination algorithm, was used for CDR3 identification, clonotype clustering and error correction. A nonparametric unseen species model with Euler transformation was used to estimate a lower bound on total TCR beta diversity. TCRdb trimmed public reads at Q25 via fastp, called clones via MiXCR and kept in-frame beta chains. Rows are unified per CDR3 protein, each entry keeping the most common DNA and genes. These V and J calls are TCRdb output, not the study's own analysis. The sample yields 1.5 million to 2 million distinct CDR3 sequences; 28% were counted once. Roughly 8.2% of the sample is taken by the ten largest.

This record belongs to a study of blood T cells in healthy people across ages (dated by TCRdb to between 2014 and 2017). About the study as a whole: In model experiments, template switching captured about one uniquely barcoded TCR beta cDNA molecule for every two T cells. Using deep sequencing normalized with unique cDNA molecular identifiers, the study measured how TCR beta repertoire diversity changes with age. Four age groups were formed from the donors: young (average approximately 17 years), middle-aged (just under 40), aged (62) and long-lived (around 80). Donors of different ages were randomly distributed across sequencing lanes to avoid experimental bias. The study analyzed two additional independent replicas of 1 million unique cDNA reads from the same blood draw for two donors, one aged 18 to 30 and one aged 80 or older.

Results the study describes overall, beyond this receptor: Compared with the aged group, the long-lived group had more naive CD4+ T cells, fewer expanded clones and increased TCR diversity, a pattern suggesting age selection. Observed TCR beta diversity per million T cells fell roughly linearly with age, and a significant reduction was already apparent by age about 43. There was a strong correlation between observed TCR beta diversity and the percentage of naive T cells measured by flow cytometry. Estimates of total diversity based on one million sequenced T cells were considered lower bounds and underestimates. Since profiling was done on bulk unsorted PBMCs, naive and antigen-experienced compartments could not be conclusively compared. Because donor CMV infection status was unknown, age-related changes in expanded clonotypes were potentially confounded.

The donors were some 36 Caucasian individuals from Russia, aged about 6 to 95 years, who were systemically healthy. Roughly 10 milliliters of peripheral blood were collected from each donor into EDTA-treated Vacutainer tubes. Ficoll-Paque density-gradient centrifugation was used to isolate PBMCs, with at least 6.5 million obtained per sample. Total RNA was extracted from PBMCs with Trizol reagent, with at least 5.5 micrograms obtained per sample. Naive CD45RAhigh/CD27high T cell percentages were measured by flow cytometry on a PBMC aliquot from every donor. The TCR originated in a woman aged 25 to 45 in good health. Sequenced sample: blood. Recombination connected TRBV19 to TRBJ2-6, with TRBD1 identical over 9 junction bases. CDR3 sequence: CASSMGQGTSGANVLTF. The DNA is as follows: TGTGCCAGTAGTATGGGACAGGGAACCTCTGGGGCCAACGTCCTGACTTTC.